The entry below describes one T cell receptor beta chain. Its antigen is currently unknown. This specimen comes from a study of a mutant IDH1 vaccine in newly diagnosed glioma. Study-wide findings and caveats: Immune responses induced by vaccination arose in 90% to 95% of the patients. Pseudoprogression appears to have had no connection to changes in top peripheral T cell clonotypes.

The CDR3 totals 14 residues. The germline V and J ends were trimmed by 4 bases and 1 base, with 10 bases remaining between them. Germline values: CDR1 LGHNA, CDR2 YNFKEQ. This table comes from immunoSEQ multiplex PCR, and its TCRdb copy is limited to in-frame clones, with some not included. The sample gives 50,000 to 75,000 clones, around 90% of which show up once; 2.6% is in the top ten. Documented time point: baseline, week 1 (first vaccination visit). The treatment was: pre-vaccination baseline after standard-of-care therapy. The TCR originated in a man in his fifties with glioma. The sequencing here drew on PBMCs, taken from a glioma patient treated with radiotherapy, temozolomide or both. The chain employs TRBV4-2 and TRBJ2-5; a weak D match, TRBD2 (6 bases). The CDR3, as DNA: TGTGCCAGCAGCCCGCGGGGAACCCAAGAGACCCAGTACTTC. Its protein product is CASSPRGTQETQYF.